This T cell receptor (beta chain) was captured by sequencing in a study of blood T cell repertoires in COVID-19. Study-wide context: PBMCs, B-cell-depleted T cells, or T cells were the source of the cDNA or gDNA that made up the material.

Repertoires were generated with immunoSEQ multiplex PCR, while TCRdb's copy carries only in-frame clones and drops some. The sample holds 150,000 to 200,000 clones, approximately 80% seen once. CDR3 size: 13 residues. Trimming at V came to 9 bases and at J to 6 bases, leaving 2 bases not matched to a gene. Germline CDR1 reads KGHSH; CDR2 reads LQKENI. Individuals drawn from approximately 26 US areas were roughly 18 to 95 years old. All recovered Cohort 3 donors got two negative PCRs, got clearance, or saw symptom resolution. What was sequenced was PBMCs or T cells enriched from blood (not recorded which). The chain combines TRBV18 with TRBJ2-5; 15 bases are a match to TRBD2. The TCR sequence derives from a woman aged 45-65 years who had recovered from COVID-19. The CDR3 sequence is CASGTSGGKTQYF. For the CDR3, the DNA is TGTGCCAGTGGGACTAGCGGGGGGAAGACCCAGTACTTC.